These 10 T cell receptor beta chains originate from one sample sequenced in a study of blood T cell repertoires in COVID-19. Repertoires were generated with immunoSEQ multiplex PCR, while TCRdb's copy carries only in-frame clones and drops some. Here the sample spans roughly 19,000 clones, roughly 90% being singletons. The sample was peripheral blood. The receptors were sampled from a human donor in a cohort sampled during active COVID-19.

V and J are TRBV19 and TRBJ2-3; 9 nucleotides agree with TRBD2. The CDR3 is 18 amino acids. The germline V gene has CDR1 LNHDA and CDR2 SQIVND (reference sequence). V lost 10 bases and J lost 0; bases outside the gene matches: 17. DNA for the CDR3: TGTGCCACCTCGGGCGGAGCGGGGGGACACCCCAGCACAGATACGCAGTATTTT. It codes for CATSGGAGGHPSTDTQYF.

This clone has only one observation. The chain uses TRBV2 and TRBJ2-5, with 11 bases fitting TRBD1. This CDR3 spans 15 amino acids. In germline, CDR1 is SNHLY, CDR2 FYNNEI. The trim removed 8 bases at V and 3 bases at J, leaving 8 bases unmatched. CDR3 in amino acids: CASWSGTGGEETQYF. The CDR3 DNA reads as TGTGCCAGCTGGTCCGGGACAGGGGGGGAAGAGACCCAGTACTTC.

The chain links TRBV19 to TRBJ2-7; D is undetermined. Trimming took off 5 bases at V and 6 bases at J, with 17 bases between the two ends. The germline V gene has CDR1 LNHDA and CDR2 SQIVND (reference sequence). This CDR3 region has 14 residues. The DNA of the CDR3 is TGTGCCAGTAGTCAAAACGTGAATTCGGGCGAGCAGTACTTC. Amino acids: CASSQNVNSGEQYF.

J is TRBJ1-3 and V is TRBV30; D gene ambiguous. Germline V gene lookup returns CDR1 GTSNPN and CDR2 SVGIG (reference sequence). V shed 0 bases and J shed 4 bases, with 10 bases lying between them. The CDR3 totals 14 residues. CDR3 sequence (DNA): TGTGCCTGGAGTGTACGGGAGAAAGGAAACACCATATATTTT. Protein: CAWSVREKGNTIYF. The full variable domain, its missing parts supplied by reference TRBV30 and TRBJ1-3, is SQTIHQWPATLVQPVGSPLSLECTVEGTSNPNLYWYRQAAGRGLQLLFYSVGIGQISSEVPQNLSASRPQDRQFILSSKKLLLSDSGFYLCAWSVREKGNTIYFGEGSWLTVV.

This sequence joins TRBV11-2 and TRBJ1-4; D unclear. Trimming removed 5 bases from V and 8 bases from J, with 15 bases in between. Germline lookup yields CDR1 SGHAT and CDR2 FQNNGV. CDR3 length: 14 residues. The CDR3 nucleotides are TGTGCCAGCAGCCCACTAGACGGAAAGGAAAAACTGTTTTTT. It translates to CASSPLDGKEKLFF. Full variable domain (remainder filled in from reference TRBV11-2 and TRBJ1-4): EAGVAQSPRYKIIEKRQSVAFWCNPISGHATLYWYQQILGQGPKLLIQFQNNGVVDDSQLPKDRFSAERLKGVDSTLKIQPAKLEDSAVYLCASSPLDGKEKLFFGSGTQLSVL.

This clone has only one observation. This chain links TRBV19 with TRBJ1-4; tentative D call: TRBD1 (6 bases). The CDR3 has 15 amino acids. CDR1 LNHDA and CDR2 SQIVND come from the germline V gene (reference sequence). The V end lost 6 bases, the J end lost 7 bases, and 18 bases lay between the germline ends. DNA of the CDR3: TGTGCCAGTAGGGGGGCCGGCGGAGACGGTGAAAAACTGTTTTTT. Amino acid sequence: CASRGAGGDGEKLFF. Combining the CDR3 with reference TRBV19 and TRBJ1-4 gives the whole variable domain DGGITQSPKYLFRKEGQNVTLSCEQNLNHDAMYWYRQDPGQGLRLIYYSQIVNDFQKGDIAEGYSVSREKKESFPLTVTSAQKNPTAFYLCASRGAGGDGEKLFFGSGTQLSVL.

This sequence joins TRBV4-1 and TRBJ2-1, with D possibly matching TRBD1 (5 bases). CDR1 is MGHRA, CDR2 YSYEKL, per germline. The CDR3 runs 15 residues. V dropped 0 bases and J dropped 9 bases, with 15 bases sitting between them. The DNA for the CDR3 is TGCGCCAGCAGCCAAGATGTAGGGGATACGGCTGAGCAGTTCTTC. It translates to CASSQDVGDTAEQFF.

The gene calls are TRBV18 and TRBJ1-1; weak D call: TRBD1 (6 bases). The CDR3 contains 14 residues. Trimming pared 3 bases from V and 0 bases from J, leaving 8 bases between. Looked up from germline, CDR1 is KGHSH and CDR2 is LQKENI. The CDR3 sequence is CASSPDRLNTEAFF. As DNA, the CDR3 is TGTGCCAGCTCACCGGACAGATTGAACACTGAAGCTTTCTTT.

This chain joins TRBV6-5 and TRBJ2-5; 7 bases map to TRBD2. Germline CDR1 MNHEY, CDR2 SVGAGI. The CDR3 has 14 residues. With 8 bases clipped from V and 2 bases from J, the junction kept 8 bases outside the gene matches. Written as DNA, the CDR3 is TGTGCCAGCCTTGTTGGGGGGGGGCAAGAGACCCAGTACTTC. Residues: CASLVGGGQETQYF.

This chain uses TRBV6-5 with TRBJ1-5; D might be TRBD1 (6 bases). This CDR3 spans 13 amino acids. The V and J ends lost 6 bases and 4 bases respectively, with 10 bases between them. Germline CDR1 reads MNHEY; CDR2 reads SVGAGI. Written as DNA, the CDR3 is TGTGCCAGCAGCGGACAGCAAAATCAGCCCCAGCATTTT. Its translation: CASSGQQNQPQHF.